There are a few counts of the clone carrying this T cell receptor beta chain. What it recognizes is unknown. The PCR employed 60 Vbeta primers together with 13 Jbeta primers. The protocol was immunoSEQ multiplex PCR, while the TCRdb copy is restricted to in-frame clones and leaves out a portion. The data hold around 100,000 clones, with roughly 71% observed a single time. This sample is drawn from a study of cytomegalovirus exposure and HLA in healthy donors. Study outcomes and limitations: Later analysis reportedly placed an Asian-associated ancestry cluster below the roughly 670-donor mean in N-insertions. Earlier analysis found most TCR beta V segments productive about 87% or about 30% of the time. Later on, a genetic analysis was performed. It linked a missense variant in DCLRE1C with V- and J-gene trimming of TCR beta.

Per the germline V gene, CDR1 is GTSNPN and CDR2 is SVGIG (reference sequence). V was shortened by 1 base and J by 4 bases, with 7 bases between the two germline ends. CDR3 length: 13 residues. Sequenced sample: PBMCs. The rearrangement links TRBV30 to TRBJ1-4; tentative D call: TRBD1 (5 bases). The sequence was obtained from a man aged 35 to 55 in good health and CMV-seropositive. CDR3 nucleotide sequence: TGTGCCTGGAGTGAGGGGTTTAATGAAAAACTGTTTTTT. Its translation: CAWSEGFNEKLFF.